This T cell receptor beta chain originates from a study of long-term antiretroviral therapy in people with HIV. The libraries were made with immunoSEQ v3.0 at survey level. Sequencing efforts were directed toward roughly 35,000-50,000 T-cell genomes per sample. TCRdb's copy holds only in-frame clones and misses some; the assay was immunoSEQ multiplex PCR. The table lists around 26,000 clones, over 75% of them singletons. A remark on this clone: Its antigen is still unknown.

Findings and limits, study-wide: Clones expanded before ART dominated the repertoire at all time points.

The CDR3 length is 14 residues. V lost 1 base and J 1 base, leaving 5 bases between the germline ends. Germline CDR1 SEHNR, CDR2 FQNEAQ (reference sequence). Every one of the donors gave at least one pre-ART PBMC sample and at least two post-ART PBMC samples. It was in the United States that all participants with HIV were treated. The rearrangement links TRBV7-9 to TRBJ1-3; D gene unclear. The sequences come from unsorted PBMCs, collected 1.1 years before starting antiretroviral therapy. The receptor was derived from a woman younger than 45 with HIV. CDR3 protein: CASSLVLSGNTIYF. Written as DNA, the CDR3 is TGTGCCAGCAGCTTAGTCCTATCTGGAAACACCATATATTTT.